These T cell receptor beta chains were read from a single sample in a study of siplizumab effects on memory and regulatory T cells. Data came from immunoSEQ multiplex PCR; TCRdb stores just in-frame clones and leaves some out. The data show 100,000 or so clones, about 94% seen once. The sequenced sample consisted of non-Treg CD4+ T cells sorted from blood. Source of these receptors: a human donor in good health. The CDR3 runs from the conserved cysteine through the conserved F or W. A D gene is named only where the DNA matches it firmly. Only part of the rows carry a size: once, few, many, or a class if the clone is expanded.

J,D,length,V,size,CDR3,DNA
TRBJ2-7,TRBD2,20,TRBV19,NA,CASSIELNPSGSRRYYEQYF,TGTGCCAGTAGTATAGAATTAAATCCTAGCGGGAGCCGGAGGTACTACGAGCAGTACTTC
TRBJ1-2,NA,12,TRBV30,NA,CAWSRTIYGYTF,TGTGCCTGGAGTCGGACGATCTATGGCTACACCTTC
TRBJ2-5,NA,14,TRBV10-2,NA,CASSEFRGQETQYF,TGCGCCAGCAGTGAGTTTCGCGGCCAAGAGACCCAGTACTTC
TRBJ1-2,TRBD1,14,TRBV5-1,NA,CASSLRDSSYGYTF,TGCGCCAGCAGCTTGAGGGACAGCTCCTATGGCTACACCTTC
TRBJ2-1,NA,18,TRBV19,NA,CASTSRRGVKSSYNEQFF,TGTGCCAGTACCAGCCGGAGAGGGGTCAAGAGCTCCTACAATGAGCAGTTCTTC
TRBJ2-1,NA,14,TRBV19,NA,CASTNHQRRSEQFF,TGTGCCAGTACCAACCATCAGAGGCGGAGTGAGCAGTTCTTC
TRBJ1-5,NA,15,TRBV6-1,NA,CASSELGRKNQPQHF,TGTGCCAGCAGTGAGTTAGGAAGAAAAAATCAGCCCCAGCATTTT
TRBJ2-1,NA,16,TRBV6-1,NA,CASSEALKFSYNEQFF,TGTGCCAGCAGTGAAGCGCTTAAGTTCTCCTACAATGAGCAGTTCTTC
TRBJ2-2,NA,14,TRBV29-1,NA,CSVGKDYLTGELFF,TGCAGCGTTGGCAAGGACTACCTGACCGGGGAGCTGTTTTTT
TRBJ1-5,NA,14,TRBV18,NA,CASSPGHSNQPQHF,TGTGCCAGCTCCCCAGGCCATAGCAATCAGCCCCAGCATTTT
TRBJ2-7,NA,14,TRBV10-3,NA,CAISESLGYYEQYF,TGTGCCATCAGTGAGTCCCTTGGTTACTACGAGCAGTACTTC
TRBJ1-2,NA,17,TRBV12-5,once,CASGLISGPSNAYGYTF,TGTGCTAGTGGTTTGATTTCCGGGCCATCGAATGCCTATGGCTACACCTTC
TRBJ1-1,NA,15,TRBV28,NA,CASSLSGTGNTEAFF,TGTGCCAGCAGTTTGTCCGGGACGGGGAACACTGAAGCTTTCTTT
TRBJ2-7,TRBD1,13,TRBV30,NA,CAWSGTGNYEQYF,TGTGCCTGGAGTGGGACAGGAAACTACGAGCAGTACTTC
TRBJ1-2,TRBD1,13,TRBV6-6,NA,CASSPTGDYGYTF,TGTGCCAGCAGCCCGACAGGGGACTATGGCTACACCTTC
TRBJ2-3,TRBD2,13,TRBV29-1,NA,CSVVAGGPDTQYF,TGCAGCGTTGTAGCGGGAGGGCCAGATACGCAGTATTTT
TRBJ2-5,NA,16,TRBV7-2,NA,CASSRSGTSAAETQYF,TGTGCCAGCAGCAGGTCCGGGACTTCGGCCGCGGAGACCCAGTACTTC
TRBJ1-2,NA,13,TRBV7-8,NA,CASSSRSNYGYTF,TGTGCCAGCAGCTCCCGTAGTAACTATGGCTACACCTTC
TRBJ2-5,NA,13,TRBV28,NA,CASRGGSEETQYF,TGTGCCAGCAGAGGGGGTTCAGAGGAGACCCAGTACTTC
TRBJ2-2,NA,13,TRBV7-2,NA,CASSLGQGLKLFF,TGTGCCAGCAGCTTAGGGCAGGGTCTTAAGCTGTTTTTT
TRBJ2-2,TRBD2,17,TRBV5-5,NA,CASIHQSRLAGGGELFF,TGTGCCAGCATTCACCAGTCACGGCTAGCGGGAGGCGGGGAGCTGTTTTTT
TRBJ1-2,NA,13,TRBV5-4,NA,CASSLGRGYGYTF,TGTGCCAGCAGCTTGGGCCGTGGCTATGGCTACACCTTC
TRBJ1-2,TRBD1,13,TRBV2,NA,CASKIQGADGYTF,TGTGCCAGCAAGATACAGGGGGCGGATGGCTACACCTTC
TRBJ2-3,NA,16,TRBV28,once,CASSTGTARITDTQYF,TGTGCCAGCAGTACTGGGACGGCAAGAATTACAGATACGCAGTATTTT
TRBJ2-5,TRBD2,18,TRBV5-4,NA,CASSLTASGRARGETQYF,TGTGCCAGCAGCTTGACTGCTAGCGGGAGGGCCCGGGGAGAGACCCAGTACTTC
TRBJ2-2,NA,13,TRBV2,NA,CASSSQPYGELFF,TGTGCCAGCAGCTCTCAGCCGTACGGGGAGCTGTTTTTT
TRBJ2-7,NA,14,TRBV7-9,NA,CASSFGGVPYEQYF,TGTGCCAGCAGCTTTGGAGGGGTACCCTACGAGCAGTACTTC
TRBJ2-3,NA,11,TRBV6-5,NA,CASRTLDTQYF,TGTGCCAGCAGGACCTTAGATACGCAGTATTTT
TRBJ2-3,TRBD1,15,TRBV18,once,CASSPWTGGGDTQYF,TGTGCCAGCTCACCCTGGACAGGTGGCGGAGATACGCAGTATTTT
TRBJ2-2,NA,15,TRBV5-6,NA,CASSLNRLITGELFF,TGTGCCAGCAGCTTGAACAGGCTAATAACCGGGGAGCTGTTTTTT
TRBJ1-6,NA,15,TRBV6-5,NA,CASSYESLYNSPLHF,TGTGCCAGCAGTTACGAGTCCCTCTATAATTCACCCCTCCACTTT
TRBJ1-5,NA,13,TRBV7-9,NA,CASSLVGSQPQHF,TGTGCCAGCAGCCTGGTGGGTAGTCAGCCCCAGCATTTT
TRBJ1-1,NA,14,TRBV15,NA,CATSRDRVNTEAFF,TGTGCCACCAGCAGAGATCGGGTGAACACTGAAGCTTTCTTT
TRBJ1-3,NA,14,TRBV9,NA,CASSVVGSGNTIYF,TGTGCCAGCAGCGTAGTGGGGTCTGGAAACACCATATATTTT
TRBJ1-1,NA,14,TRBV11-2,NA,CASSPTPRGAEAFF,TGTGCCAGCAGCCCTACCCCCAGGGGAGCTGAAGCTTTCTTT
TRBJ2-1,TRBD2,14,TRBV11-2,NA,CASSLLSGVNEQFF,TGTGCCAGCAGCTTACTTAGCGGGGTCAATGAGCAGTTCTTC
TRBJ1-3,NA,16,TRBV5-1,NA,CASSLEQLKTGNTIYF,TGCGCCAGCAGCTTGGAACAGCTTAAAACTGGAAACACCATATATTTT
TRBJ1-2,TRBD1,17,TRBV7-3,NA,CASSFQGGGRLNYGYTF,TGTGCCAGCAGCTTCCAGGGGGGAGGACGTTTAAACTATGGCTACACCTTC
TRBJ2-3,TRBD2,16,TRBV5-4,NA,CASSLASGRLGDTQYF,TGTGCCAGCAGCTTGGCTAGCGGGAGGCTGGGAGATACGCAGTATTTT
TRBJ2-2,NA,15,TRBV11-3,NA,CASSRRQGNTGELFF,TGTGCCAGCAGCCGTCGTCAGGGGAACACCGGGGAGCTGTTTTTT
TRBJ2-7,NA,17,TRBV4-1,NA,CASSKGDPRDMTYEQYF,TGCGCCAGCAGCAAGGGCGACCCGCGGGACATGACCTACGAGCAGTACTTC
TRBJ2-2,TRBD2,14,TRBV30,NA,CACRWRGAPGELFF,TGTGCCTGCCGCTGGCGGGGGGCACCCGGGGAGCTGTTTTTT
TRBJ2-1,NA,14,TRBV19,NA,CASSIKTGVRGQFF,TGTGCCAGTAGTATAAAAACGGGAGTGAGAGGGCAGTTCTTC
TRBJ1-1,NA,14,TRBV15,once,CATSRGDLNTEAFF,TGTGCCACCAGCAGGGGGGATTTGAACACTGAAGCTTTCTTT
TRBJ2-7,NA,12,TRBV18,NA,CASSSATFEQYF,TGTGCCAGCTCGTCCGCTACCTTCGAGCAGTACTTC
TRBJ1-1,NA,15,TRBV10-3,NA,CAISERRNLNTEAFF,TGTGCCATCAGTGAAAGACGGAACCTGAACACTGAAGCTTTCTTT
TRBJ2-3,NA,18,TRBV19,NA,CASSLNPFGARVTDTQYF,TGTGCCAGTAGTCTCAACCCCTTTGGGGCCCGGGTGACAGATACGCAGTATTTT
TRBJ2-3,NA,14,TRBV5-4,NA,CASSLALSTDTQYF,TGTGCCAGCAGCTTGGCGCTGAGCACAGATACGCAGTATTTT
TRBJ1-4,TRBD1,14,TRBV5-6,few,CASTRTGLDEKLFF,TGTGCCAGCACCCGGACAGGCTTAGATGAAAAACTGTTTTTT
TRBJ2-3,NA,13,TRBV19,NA,CASTVASTDTQYF,TGTGCCAGTACGGTGGCTAGCACAGATACGCAGTATTTT